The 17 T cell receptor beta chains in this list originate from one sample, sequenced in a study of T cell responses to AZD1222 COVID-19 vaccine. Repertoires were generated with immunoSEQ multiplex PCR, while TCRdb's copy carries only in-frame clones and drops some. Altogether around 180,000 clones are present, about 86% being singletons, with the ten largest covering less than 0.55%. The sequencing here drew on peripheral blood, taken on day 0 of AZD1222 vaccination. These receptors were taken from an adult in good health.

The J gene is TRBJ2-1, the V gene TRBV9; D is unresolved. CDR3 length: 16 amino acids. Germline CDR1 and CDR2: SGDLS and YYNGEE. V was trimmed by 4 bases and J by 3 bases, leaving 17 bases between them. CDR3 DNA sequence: TGTGCCAGCAGCCCAGTGAGCAAGCAGGACTACAATGAGCAGTTCTTC. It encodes CASSPVSKQDYNEQFF.

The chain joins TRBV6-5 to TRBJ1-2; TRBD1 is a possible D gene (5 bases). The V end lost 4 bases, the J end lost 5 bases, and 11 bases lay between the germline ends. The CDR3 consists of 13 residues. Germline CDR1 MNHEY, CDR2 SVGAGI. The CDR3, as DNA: TGTGCCAGCAGTTCCTTTCAGGGATATGGCTACACCTTC. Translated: CASSSFQGYGYTF.

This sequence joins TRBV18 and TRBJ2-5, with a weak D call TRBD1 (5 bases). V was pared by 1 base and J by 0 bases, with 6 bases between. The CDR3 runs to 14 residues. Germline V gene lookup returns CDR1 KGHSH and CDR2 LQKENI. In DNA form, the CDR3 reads TGTGCCAGCTCACCACGGGGCGACCAAGAGACCCAGTACTTC. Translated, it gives CASSPRGDQETQYF.

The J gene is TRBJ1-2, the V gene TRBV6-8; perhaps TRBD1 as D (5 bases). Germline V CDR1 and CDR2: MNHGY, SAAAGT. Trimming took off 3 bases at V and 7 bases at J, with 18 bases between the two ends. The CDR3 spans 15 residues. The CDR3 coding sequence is TGTGCCAGCAGTTATCACCGAACAGGATCTGGTGGCTACACCTTC. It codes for CASSYHRTGSGGYTF.

This CDR3 reads CASSQGPTSTDTQYF. In DNA form, the CDR3 reads TGCGCCAGCAGCCAGGGCCCGACTAGCACAGATACGCAGTATTTT. The gene calls are TRBV4-1 and TRBJ2-3; no definite D call. Germline loops: CDR1 MGHRA, CDR2 YSYEKL. CDR3 length: 15 amino acids. V was trimmed by 3 bases and J by 0 bases, leaving 10 bases between them.

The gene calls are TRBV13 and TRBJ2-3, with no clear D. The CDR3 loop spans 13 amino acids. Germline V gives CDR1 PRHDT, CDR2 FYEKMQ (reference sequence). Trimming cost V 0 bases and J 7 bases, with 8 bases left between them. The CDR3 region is CASSLGALNTQYF. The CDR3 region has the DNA TGTGCCAGCAGCTTAGGAGCTTTGAATACGCAGTATTTT.

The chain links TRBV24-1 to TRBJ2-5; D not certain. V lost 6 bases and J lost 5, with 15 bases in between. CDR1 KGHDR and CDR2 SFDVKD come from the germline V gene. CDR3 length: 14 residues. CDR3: CATSSGRASETQYF. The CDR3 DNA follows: TGTGCCACCAGTTCCGGTAGAGCATCTGAGACCCAGTACTTC.

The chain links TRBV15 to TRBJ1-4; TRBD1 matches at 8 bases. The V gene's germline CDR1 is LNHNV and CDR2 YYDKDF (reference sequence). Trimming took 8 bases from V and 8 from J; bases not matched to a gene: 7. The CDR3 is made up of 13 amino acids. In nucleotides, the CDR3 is TGTGCCACCCGGACAGGGTTACAGGAAAAACTGTTTTTT. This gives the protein CATRTGLQEKLFF.

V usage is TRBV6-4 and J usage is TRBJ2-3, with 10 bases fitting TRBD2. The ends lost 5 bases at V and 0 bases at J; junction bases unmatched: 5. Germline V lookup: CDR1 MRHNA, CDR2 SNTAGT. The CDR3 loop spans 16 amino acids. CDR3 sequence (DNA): TGTGCCAGCAGTTCAAGCGGGGGGGCTAGCACAGATACGCAGTATTTT. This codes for CASSSSGGASTDTQYF.

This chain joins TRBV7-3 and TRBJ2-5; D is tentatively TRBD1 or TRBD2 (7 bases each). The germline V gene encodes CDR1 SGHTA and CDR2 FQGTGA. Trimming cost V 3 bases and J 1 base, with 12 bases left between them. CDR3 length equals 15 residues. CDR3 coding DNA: TGTGCCAGCAGCTTGCAGGGGGGGCCCCAAGAGACCCAGTACTTC. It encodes CASSLQGGPQETQYF.

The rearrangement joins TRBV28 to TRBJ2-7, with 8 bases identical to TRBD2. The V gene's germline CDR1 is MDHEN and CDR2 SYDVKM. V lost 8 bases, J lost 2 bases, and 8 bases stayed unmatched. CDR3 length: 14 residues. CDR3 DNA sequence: TGTGCCAGCCTCGCCGGCGGGGGGACCTACGAGCAGTACTTC. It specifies CASLAGGGTYEQYF.

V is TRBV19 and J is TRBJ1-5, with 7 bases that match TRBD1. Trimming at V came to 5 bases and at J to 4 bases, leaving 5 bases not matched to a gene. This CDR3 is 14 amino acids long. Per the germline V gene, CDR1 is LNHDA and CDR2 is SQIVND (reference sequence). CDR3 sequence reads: CASSEDRTNQPQHF. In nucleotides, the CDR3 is TGTGCCAGTAGTGAGGACAGGACTAATCAGCCCCAGCATTTT.

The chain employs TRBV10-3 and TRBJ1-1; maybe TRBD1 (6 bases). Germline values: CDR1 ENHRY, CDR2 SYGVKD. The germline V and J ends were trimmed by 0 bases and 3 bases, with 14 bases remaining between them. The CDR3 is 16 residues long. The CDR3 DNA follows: TGTGCCATCAGTGAGTCGGAGGGCAGGGGCGACACTGAAGCTTTCTTT. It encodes CAISESEGRGDTEAFF.

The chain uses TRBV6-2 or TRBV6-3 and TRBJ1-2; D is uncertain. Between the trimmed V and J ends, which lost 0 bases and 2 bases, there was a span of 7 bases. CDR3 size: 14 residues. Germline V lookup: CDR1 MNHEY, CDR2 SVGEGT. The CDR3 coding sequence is TGTGCCAGCAGTTACTCGGCACAGAACTATGGCTACACCTTC. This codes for CASSYSAQNYGYTF.

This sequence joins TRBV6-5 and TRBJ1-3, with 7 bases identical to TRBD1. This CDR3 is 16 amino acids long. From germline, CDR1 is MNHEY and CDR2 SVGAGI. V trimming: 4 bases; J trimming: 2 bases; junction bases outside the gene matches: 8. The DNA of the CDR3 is TGTGCCAGCAGTTCCGTCACAGGGGTTACTGGAAACACCATATATTTT. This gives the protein CASSSVTGVTGNTIYF.

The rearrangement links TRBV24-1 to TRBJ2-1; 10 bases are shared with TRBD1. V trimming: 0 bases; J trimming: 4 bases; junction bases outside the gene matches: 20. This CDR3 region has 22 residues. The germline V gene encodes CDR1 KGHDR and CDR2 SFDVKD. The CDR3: CATSDLKGQGPDVPFLYNEQFF. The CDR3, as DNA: TGTGCCACCAGTGATTTGAAGGGACAGGGGCCGGATGTTCCTTTTTTATACAATGAGCAGTTCTTC.

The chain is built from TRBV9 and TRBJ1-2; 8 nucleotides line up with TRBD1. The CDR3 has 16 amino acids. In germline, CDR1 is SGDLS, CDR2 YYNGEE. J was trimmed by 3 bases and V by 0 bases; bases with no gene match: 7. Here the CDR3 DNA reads TGTGCCAGCAGCGTAGATCAGGGGGCGGACTACTATGGCTACACCTTC. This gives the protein CASSVDQGADYYGYTF. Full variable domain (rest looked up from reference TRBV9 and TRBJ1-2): DSGVTQTPKHLITATGQRVTLRCSPRSGDLSVYWYQQSLDQGLQFLIQYYNGEERAKGNILERFSAQQFPDLHSELNLSSLELGDSALYFCASSVDQGADYYGYTFGSGTRLTVV.